These 13 T cell receptor beta chains share one sample of origin, sequenced in a study of blood T cell repertoires in COVID-19. Assay used: immunoSEQ multiplex PCR; TCRdb lists only in-frame clones, some missing. The sample yields about 100,000 clones, more than 75% seen once. Sequencing was carried out using peripheral blood. The receptors derive from a human donor in a cohort sampled during active COVID-19.

This chain joins TRBV10-1 and TRBJ1-1; TRBD1 is a possible D gene (5 bases). This CDR3 is built from 14 residues. Germline-derived CDR1 and CDR2 are WNHNN and SYGVQD (reference sequence). V lost 6 bases, J lost 1 base, and 12 bases lay in between. Written as DNA, the CDR3 is TGCGCCAGCAGAAGCCTGGGGCCGAACACTGAAGCTTTCTTT. It is translated as CASRSLGPNTEAFF.

The chain uses TRBV18 and TRBJ1-1, with 7 bases that match TRBD1. V was pared by 5 bases and J by 7 bases, with 4 bases of the junction left unmatched. CDR1 KGHSH and CDR2 LQKENI come from the germline V gene. This CDR3 region has 12 residues. The CDR3, as DNA: TGTGCCAGCTCAACCCGGGACAGTGAAGCTTTCTTT. It specifies CASSTRDSEAFF.

The J gene is TRBJ1-2, the V gene TRBV4-3; the match to TRBD1 covers 7 bases. The CDR3 spans 16 residues. Germline V CDR1 and CDR2: LGHNA, YSLEER. Unmatched junction bases numbered 5, after V lost 1 base and J lost 0 bases. The CDR3 loop is CASSQVTGDSNYGYTF. Here the CDR3 DNA reads TGCGCCAGCAGCCAAGTAACAGGGGATTCTAACTATGGCTACACCTTC.

The genes are TRBV18 and TRBJ1-1, with D perhaps matching TRBD1 (5 bases). The CDR3 runs to 14 residues. CDR1 KGHSH and CDR2 LQKENI come from the germline V gene. Trimming took off 2 bases at V and 4 bases at J, with 11 bases between the two ends. CDR3 sequence: CASSPGGSGTEAFF. Here the CDR3 DNA reads TGTGCCAGCTCACCAGGGGGGTCAGGCACTGAAGCTTTCTTT.

This clone appeared a single time. V is TRBV30 and J is TRBJ2-7, with a tentative D call TRBD1 (6 bases). Germline CDR1 and CDR2: GTSNPN and SVGIG (reference sequence). The CDR3 has 12 amino acids. Trimming shortened V by 3 bases and J by 3 bases, and 9 bases separated the two germline ends. The CDR3 coding sequence is TGTGCCTGGAGCGGCAGGGGCTACGAGCAGTACTTC. This gives the protein CAWSGRGYEQYF. Looking up the rest from reference TRBV30 and TRBJ2-7 gives the full variable domain: SQTIHQWPATLVQPVGSPLSLECTVEGTSNPNLYWYRQAAGRGLQLLFYSVGIGQISSEVPQNLSASRPQDRQFILSSKKLLLSDSGFYLCAWSGRGYEQYFGPGTRLTVT.

The chain joins TRBV29-1 to TRBJ1-5; weak D call: TRBD1 (6 bases). CDR3 length: 15 amino acids. Per the germline V gene, CDR1 is SQVTM and CDR2 is ANQGSEA. Trimming took off 6 bases at V and 1 base at J, with 16 bases between the two ends. The DNA of the CDR3 is TGCAGCGTCGCCCTGGGGGCAGAGAGCAATCAGCCCCAGCATTTT. This encodes CSVALGAESNQPQHF. Combining the CDR3 with reference TRBV29-1 and TRBJ1-5 gives the whole variable domain SAVISQKPSRDICQRGTSLTIQCQVDSQVTMMFWYRQQPGQSLTLIATANQGSEATYESGFVIDKFPISRPNLTFSTLTVSNMSPEDSSIYLCSVALGAESNQPQHFGDGTRLSIL.

The J gene is TRBJ1-2, the V gene TRBV9; D is ambiguous. Germline CDR1 and CDR2: SGDLS and YYNGEE. The CDR3 is 17 residues long. Between the trimmed V and J ends, which lost 0 bases and 2 bases, there was a span of 17 bases. The CDR3 DNA reads TGTGCCAGCAGCGTAGGGCAGACACTCGCACCCAACTATGGCTACACCTTC. Translation: CASSVGQTLAPNYGYTF.

V gene TRBV2 combines with J gene TRBJ1-2; TRBD1 agrees at 9 bases. Trimming cost V 6 bases and J 5 bases; bases outside gene matches: 4. Germline lookup yields CDR1 SNHLY and CDR2 FYNNEI. The CDR3 has 13 amino acids. CDR3 region: CASSAGQGYGYTF. CDR3 bases: TGTGCCAGCAGCGCCGGACAGGGGTATGGCTACACCTTC. Full variable domain (remainder filled in from reference TRBV2 and TRBJ1-2): EPEVTQTPSHQVTQMGQEVILRCVPISNHLYFYWYRQILGQKVEFLVSFYNNEISEKSEIFDDQFSVERPDGSNFTLKIRSTKLEDSAMYFCASSAGQGYGYTFGSGTRLTVV.

V usage is TRBV9 and J usage is TRBJ2-1; D is possibly TRBD1 (5 bases). Trimming took 0 bases from V and 9 from J, leaving 13 bases between them. CDR3 length equals 14 residues. CDR1 and CDR2 (germline): SGDLS, YYNGEE. As DNA, the CDR3 is TGTGCCAGCAGCGTAGCGTCAGGGTTAGGTGAGCAGTTCTTC. Translation: CASSVASGLGEQFF.

The sample holds a few counts of this clone. V gene TRBV2 combines with J gene TRBJ2-1; 7 bases line up with TRBD1. The CDR3 runs to 15 residues. V lost 6 bases, J lost 7 bases, and 12 bases stayed unmatched. Germline V gene sequence: CDR1 SNHLY, CDR2 FYNNEI. The CDR3 spells CASSQFGSRGNEQFF. Here the CDR3 DNA reads TGTGCCAGCAGCCAATTCGGGTCCAGGGGGAATGAGCAGTTCTTC.

This clone has a single count. The chain has TRBV5-1 and TRBJ2-7; 7 nucleotides line up with TRBD2. From germline, CDR1 is SGHRS and CDR2 YFSETQ. Trimming took 0 bases from V and 3 from J; bases not matched to a gene: 3. The CDR3 has 14 amino acids. This CDR3 is CASSLDLAVYEQYF. The CDR3 nucleotides read TGCGCCAGCAGCTTGGATCTAGCGGTCTACGAGCAGTACTTC. Full variable domain (outside the CDR3, taken from reference TRBV5-1 and TRBJ2-7): KAGVTQTPRYLIKTRGQQVTLSCSPISGHRSVSWYQQTPGQGLQFLFEYFSETQRNKGNFPGRFSGRQFSNSRSEMNVSTLELGDSALYLCASSLDLAVYEQYFGPGTRLTVT.

The chain is built from TRBV5-1 and TRBJ2-4; 11 nucleotides match TRBD2. The V gene end was trimmed by 5 bases and the J gene end by 0 bases; junction bases not matched to a gene: 13. The CDR3 has 19 amino acids. The germline CDR1 and CDR2 sequences are SGHRS and YFSETQ. The CDR3 nucleotides read TGCGCCAGCAGTCTGGCAGCTAGCGGGGGGCCGTTAGCCAAAAACATTCAGTACTTC. This codes for CASSLAASGGPLAKNIQYF.

This clone has only a few counts. The rearrangement joins TRBV2 to TRBJ2-7; D unclear. The CDR3 runs 11 residues. Germline V CDR1 and CDR2: SNHLY, FYNNEI. Trimming cost V 4 bases and J 4 bases, with 5 bases left between them. CDR3 nucleotide sequence: TGTGCCAGCAGTGTATTTTACGAGCAGTACTTC. It codes for CASSVFYEQYF.